The 8 T cell receptor beta chains presented below share a single source sample, sequenced in a study of cytomegalovirus exposure and HLA in healthy donors. The PCR was carried out with 60 Vbeta primers and 13 Jbeta primers. TCRdb's copy holds only in-frame clones and misses some; the assay was immunoSEQ multiplex PCR. This sample yields more than 90,000 clones, of which approximately 79% are seen a single time; about 16% belongs to the top ten. The sequencing sample was made of PBMCs. These receptors were taken from a man aged 50-60 years in good health and CMV-seropositive.

The chain is built from TRBV5-4 and TRBJ2-7; 9 bases align to TRBD1. The CDR3 totals 16 residues. V shed 0 bases, J shed 3 bases, and the junction held 7 bases outside the gene matches. Germline V CDR1 and CDR2: SGHNT, YYREEE (reference sequence). This chain's CDR3 is CASSLGSRTGDYEQYF. Here the CDR3 DNA reads TGTGCCAGCAGCTTGGGGTCGCGGACAGGGGACTACGAGCAGTACTTC.

V gene TRBV5-6 combines with J gene TRBJ2-1; TRBD2 matches 8 bases. J was trimmed by 3 bases and V by 0 bases; bases with no gene match: 5. This CDR3 contains 16 residues. Germline assignment: CDR1 SGHDT and CDR2 YYEEEE. CDR3 nucleotides: TGTGCCAGCAGCTTGGACCGGGGGGGGATCTACAATGAGCAGTTCTTC. It codes for CASSLDRGGIYNEQFF.

This clone has a single count. This sequence joins TRBV6-5 and TRBJ2-1; D gene unclear. Trimming left V 6 bases short and J 7 bases short, with 19 bases between. This CDR3 spans 15 amino acids. CDR1 is MNHEY, CDR2 SVGAGI, per germline. CDR3 amino acids: CASSLESSVRNEQFF. The CDR3 region has the DNA TGTGCCAGCAGCCTTGAAAGTTCGGTGCGTAATGAGCAGTTCTTC.

The gene calls are TRBV6-1 and TRBJ1-5; 9 bases map to TRBD1. The CDR3 totals 14 residues. Trimming removed 4 bases from V and 4 bases from J; junction bases left unmatched: 2. Looked up from germline, CDR1 is MNHNS and CDR2 is SASEGT. CDR3 sequence (DNA): TGTGCCAGCAGTGGAGGACAGGGGAATCAGCCCCAGCATTTT. Encoded protein: CASSGGQGNQPQHF.

The chain joins TRBV6-5 to TRBJ2-2, with TRBD2 as a possible D gene (7 bases). V was shortened by 2 bases and J by 6 bases, with 10 bases between the two germline ends. The CDR3 length is 14 residues. Germline CDR1 reads MNHEY; CDR2 reads SVGAGI. The CDR3 nucleotides read TGTGCCAGCAGTTACGGGGGGGCAGCCGGGGAGCTGTTTTTT. It translates to CASSYGGAAGELFF.

The chain uses TRBV18 and TRBJ2-2, with TRBD1 matching 8 bases. Trimming took 5 bases from V and 0 from J; bases not matched to a gene: 5. Looked up from germline, CDR1 is KGHSH and CDR2 is LQKENI. The CDR3 runs to 16 residues. CDR3 loop: CASSFRGQANTGELFF. As DNA, the CDR3 is TGTGCCAGCTCATTTAGGGGACAGGCGAACACCGGGGAGCTGTTTTTT.

The genes are TRBV7-9 and TRBJ2-5, with 8 bases that match TRBD2. The CDR3 has 13 amino acids. Germline-derived CDR1 and CDR2 are SEHNR and FQNEAQ (reference sequence). With V trimmed by 7 bases and J by 3 bases, 4 bases remained unmatched. The CDR3 loop reads CASTPRGEETQYF. DNA for the CDR3: TGTGCCAGCACCCCGCGGGGGGAAGAGACCCAGTACTTC.

V is TRBV2 and J is TRBJ2-5; TRBD1 might be the D (6 bases). With 4 bases removed from V and 5 bases from J, the gap between germline ends came to 17 bases. CDR1 SNHLY and CDR2 FYNNEI come from the germline V gene. The CDR3 spans 15 residues. This chain's CDR3 is CASSVGGDYSETQYF. DNA for the CDR3: TGTGCCAGCAGTGTAGGGGGAGACTATTCGGAGACCCAGTACTTC.